This TCR beta chain derives from a study of T cell changes during pregnancy in multiple sclerosis. Profiled with immunoSEQ multiplex PCR; TCRdb holds only in-frame clones, not every one. The table lists under 45,000 clones, 80% to 95% of them singletons. The CDR3 has 16 amino acids. V gave up 4 bases and J gave up 7 bases; unmatched junction bases: 6. The chain carries TRBV23-1 and TRBJ1-6; 11 bases agree with TRBD1. TRBV23-1 is given ORF status, its function remaining uncertain. Here the sequenced sample was CD4+ T cells from peripheral blood mononuclear cells, taken in the third trimester of pregnancy. This sequence originates from a female donor in good health, enrolled as a control in a pregnancy study. CDR3 region: CASSRGQGAQNSPLHF. Here the CDR3 DNA reads TGCGCCAGCAGTCGAGGACAGGGGGCTCAAAATTCACCCCTCCACTTT.